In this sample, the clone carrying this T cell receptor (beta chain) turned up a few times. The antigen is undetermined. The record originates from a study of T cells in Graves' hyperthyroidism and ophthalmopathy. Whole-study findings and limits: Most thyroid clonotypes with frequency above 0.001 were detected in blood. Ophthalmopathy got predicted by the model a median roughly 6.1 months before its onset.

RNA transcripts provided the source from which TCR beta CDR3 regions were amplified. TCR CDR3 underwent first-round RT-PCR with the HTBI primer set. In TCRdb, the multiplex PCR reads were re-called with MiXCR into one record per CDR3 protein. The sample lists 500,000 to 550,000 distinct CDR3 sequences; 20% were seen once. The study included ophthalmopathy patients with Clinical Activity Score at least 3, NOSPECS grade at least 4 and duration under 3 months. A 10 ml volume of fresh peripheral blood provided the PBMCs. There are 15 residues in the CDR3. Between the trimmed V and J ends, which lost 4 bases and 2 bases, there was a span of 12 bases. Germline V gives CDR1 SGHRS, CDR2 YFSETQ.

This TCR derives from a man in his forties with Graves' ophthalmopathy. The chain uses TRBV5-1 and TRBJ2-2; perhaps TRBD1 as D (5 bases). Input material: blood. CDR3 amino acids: CASSVTVHNTGELFF. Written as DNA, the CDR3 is TGCGCCAGCAGCGTGACAGTACATAACACCGGGGAGCTGTTTTTT.